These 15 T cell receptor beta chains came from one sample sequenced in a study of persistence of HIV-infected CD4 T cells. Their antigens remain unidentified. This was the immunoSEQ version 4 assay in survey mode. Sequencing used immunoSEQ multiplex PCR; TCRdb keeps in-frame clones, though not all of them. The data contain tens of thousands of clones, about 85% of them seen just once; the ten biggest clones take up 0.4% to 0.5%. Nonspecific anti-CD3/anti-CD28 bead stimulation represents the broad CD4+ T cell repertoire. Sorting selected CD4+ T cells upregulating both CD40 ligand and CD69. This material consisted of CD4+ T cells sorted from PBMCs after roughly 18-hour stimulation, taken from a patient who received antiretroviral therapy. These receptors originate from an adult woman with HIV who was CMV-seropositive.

The CDR3, as DNA: TGTGCCTGGAGGGCCGGGACTCTTCCCACAGGTCAAGAGATCACAGATACGCAGTATTTT. It yields the protein CAWRAGTLPTGQEITDTQYF. The chain employs TRBV30 and TRBJ2-3; possible D gene TRBD2, 6 bases. The germline V gene has CDR1 GTSNPN and CDR2 SVGIG (reference sequence). V lost 3 bases to trimming and J lost 2 bases, with 30 bases between them. The CDR3 is 20 amino acids. Variable domain in full (rest from reference TRBV30 and TRBJ2-3): SQTIHQWPATLVQPVGSPLSLECTVEGTSNPNLYWYRQAAGRGLQLLFYSVGIGQISSEVPQNLSASRPQDRQFILSSKKLLLSDSGFYLCAWRAGTLPTGQEITDTQYFGPGTRLTVL.

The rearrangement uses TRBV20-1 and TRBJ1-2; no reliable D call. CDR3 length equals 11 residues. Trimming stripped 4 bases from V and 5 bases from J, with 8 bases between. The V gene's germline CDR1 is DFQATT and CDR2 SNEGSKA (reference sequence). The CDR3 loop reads CSAIQVYGYTF. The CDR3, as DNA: TGCAGTGCTATCCAAGTGTATGGCTACACCTTC.

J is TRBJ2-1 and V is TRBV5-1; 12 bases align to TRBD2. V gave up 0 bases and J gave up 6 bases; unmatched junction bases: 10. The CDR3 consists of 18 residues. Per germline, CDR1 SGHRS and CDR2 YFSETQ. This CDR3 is CASSLVLAGGVILNEQFF. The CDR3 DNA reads TGCGCCAGCAGCTTGGTGCTAGCGGGGGGGGTAATCCTCAATGAGCAGTTCTTC.

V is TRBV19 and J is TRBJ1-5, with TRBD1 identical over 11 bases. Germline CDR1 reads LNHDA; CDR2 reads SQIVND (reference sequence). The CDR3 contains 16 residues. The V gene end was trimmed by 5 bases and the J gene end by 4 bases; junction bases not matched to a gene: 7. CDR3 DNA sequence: TGTGCCAGTAGTGCCACCGGGACAGGGGGTAATCAGCCCCAGCATTTT. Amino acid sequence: CASSATGTGGNQPQHF.

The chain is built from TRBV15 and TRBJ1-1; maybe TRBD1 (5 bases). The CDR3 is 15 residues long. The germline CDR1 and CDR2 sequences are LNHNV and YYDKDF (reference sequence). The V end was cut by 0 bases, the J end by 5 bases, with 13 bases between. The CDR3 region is CATSRDMQGVTEAFF. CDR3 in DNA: TGTGCCACCAGCAGAGATATGCAGGGAGTGACTGAAGCTTTCTTT.

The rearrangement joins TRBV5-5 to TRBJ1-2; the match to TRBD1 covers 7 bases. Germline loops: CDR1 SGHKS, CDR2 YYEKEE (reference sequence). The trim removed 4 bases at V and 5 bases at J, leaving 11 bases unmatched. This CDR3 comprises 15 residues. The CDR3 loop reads CASSINRDSIYGYTF. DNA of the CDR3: TGTGCCAGCAGCATCAATCGGGACAGCATTTATGGCTACACCTTC.

The CDR3 reads CASSQSRASAYEQYF. As DNA, the CDR3 is TGTGCCAGCAGCCAATCCAGGGCAAGCGCCTACGAGCAGTACTTC. The chain employs TRBV16 and TRBJ2-7; TRBD1 is a possible D gene (5 bases). Trimming took off 0 bases at V and 2 bases at J, with 11 bases between the two ends. This CDR3 is built from 15 residues. Germline values: CDR1 KGHSY, CDR2 FQNENV.

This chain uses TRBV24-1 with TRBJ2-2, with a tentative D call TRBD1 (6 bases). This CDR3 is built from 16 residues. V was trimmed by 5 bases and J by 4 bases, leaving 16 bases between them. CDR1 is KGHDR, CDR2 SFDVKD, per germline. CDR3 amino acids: CATSAPGVLFTGELFF. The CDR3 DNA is TGTGCCACCAGTGCCCCAGGGGTCCTCTTCACCGGGGAGCTGTTTTTT.

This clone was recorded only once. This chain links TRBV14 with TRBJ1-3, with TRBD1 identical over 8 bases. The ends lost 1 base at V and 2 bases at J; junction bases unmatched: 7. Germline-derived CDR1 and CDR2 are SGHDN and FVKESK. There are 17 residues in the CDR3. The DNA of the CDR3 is TGTGCCAGCAGCCAAGTAGGTGACAGGGGTCCTGGAAACACCATATATTTT. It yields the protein CASSQVGDRGPGNTIYF.

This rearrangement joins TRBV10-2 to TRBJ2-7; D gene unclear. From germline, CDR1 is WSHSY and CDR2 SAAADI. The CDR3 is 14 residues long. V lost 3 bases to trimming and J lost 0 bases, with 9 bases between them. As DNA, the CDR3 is TGCGCCAGCAGTGAATGGGTCAGCTCCTACGAGCAGTACTTC. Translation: CASSEWVSSYEQYF.

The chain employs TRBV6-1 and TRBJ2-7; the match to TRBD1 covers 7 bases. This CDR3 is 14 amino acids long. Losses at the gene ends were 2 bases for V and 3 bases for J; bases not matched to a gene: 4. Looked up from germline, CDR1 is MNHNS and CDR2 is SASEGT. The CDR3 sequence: CASSEQGVNYEQYF. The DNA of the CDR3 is TGTGCCAGCAGTGAACAGGGGGTTAACTACGAGCAGTACTTC.

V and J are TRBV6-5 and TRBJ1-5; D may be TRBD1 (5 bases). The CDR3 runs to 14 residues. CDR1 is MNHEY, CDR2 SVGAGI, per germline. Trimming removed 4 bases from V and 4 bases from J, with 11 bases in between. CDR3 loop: CASSSLTANQPQHF. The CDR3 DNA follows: TGTGCCAGCAGTTCCCTGACAGCAAATCAGCCCCAGCATTTT.

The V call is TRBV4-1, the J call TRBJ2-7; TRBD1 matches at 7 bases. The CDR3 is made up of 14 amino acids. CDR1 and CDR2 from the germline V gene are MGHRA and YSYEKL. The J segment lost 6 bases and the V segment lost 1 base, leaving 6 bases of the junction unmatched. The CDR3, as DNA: TGCGCCAGCAGCCAAGGGGCAGGGGGTTTCGAGCAGTACTTC. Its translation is CASSQGAGGFEQYF.

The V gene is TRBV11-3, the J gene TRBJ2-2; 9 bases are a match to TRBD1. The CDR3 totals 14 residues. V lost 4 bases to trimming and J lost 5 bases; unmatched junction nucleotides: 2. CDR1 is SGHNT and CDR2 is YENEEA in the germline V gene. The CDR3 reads CASSSTGGTGELFF. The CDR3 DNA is TGTGCCAGCAGCTCGACAGGGGGAACCGGGGAGCTGTTTTTT.

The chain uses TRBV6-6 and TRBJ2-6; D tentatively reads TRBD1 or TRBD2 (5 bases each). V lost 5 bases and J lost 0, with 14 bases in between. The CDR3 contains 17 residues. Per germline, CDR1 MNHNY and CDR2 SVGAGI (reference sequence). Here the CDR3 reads CASSRDGLVSGANVLTF. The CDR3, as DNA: TGTGCCAGCAGTCGGGACGGCCTCGTCTCTGGGGCCAACGTCCTGACTTTC.